This T cell receptor beta chain was documented in a study of PD-1 blockade in classical Hodgkin lymphoma. Across the study: Patients were dosed intravenously with nivolumab at 3 mg/kg every 2 weeks. Findings and caveats of the study: Baseline diversity resembling that of newly diagnosed patients was seen in complete responders.

Between the trimmed V and J ends, which lost 7 bases and 4 bases, there was a span of 19 bases. The CDR3 extends over 14 amino acids. Germline CDR1 and CDR2: SQVTM and ANQGSEA. The table lists this clone with a count of one. As yet, its antigen is unknown. Profiling relied on immunoSEQ multiplex PCR, and the TCRdb table lists in-frame clones only, not all of them. In the table there are some 90,000 clones, about 83% of which are singletons. As for time point: cycle 4 day 1 (C4D1), after 6 weeks of nivolumab. With no exception, relapse followed autologous stem cell transplantation in all patients, and brentuximab vedotin exposure varied.

The sequence was obtained from a human donor with classical Hodgkin lymphoma. The specimen was peripheral blood mononuclear cells (PBMCs), collected before the fourth cycle of nivolumab. This chain links TRBV29-1 with TRBJ1-2; D uncertain. CDR3 coding DNA: TGCAGCGCCTCTCTGTCGGTGTCAGGCTATGGCTACACCTTC. It translates to CSASLSVSGYGYTF.